These T cell receptor beta chains were read from a single sample in a study of cytomegalovirus exposure and HLA in healthy donors. Assay: immunoSEQ multiplex PCR; the TCRdb copy retains only in-frame clones and omits some. The data contain roughly 200,000 clones, roughly 81% of them singletons. The sample consisted of PBMCs. The receptors originated from a woman in her twenties or thirties in good health and CMV-seronegative. CDR3s include the opening cysteine and the closing phenylalanine or tryptophan.

V gene	J gene	CDR3 protein
TRBV6-5	TRBJ1-6	CASRADRHSPLHF
TRBV28	TRBJ1-6	CASSFLQGFPSPLHF
TRBV11-3	TRBJ2-1	CASSRSGRVSYNEQFF
TRBV12-5	TRBJ2-3	CASGLGKGLDTDTQYF
TRBV19	TRBJ1-2	CASSTPQRVYGYTF
TRBV18	TRBJ2-3	CASSPYRTATDTQYF
TRBV19	TRBJ1-5	CASSIGKQGNQPQHF
TRBV25-1	TRBJ1-1	CASTLGATEAFF
TRBV2	TRBJ1-6	CASSNGQGSSPLHF
TRBV7-9	TRBJ2-2	CASSLDRGGELFF
TRBV18	TRBJ2-6	CASSPPFQGVHIISGANVLTF
TRBV27	TRBJ2-3	CASRRDFTDTQYF
TRBV30	TRBJ2-3	CAWNLGLAPRGTQYF
TRBV29-1	TRBJ1-4	CSVEDRTRGEKLFF
TRBV9	TRBJ2-5	CASSILGGSQETQYF
TRBV6-4	TRBJ2-1	CASSGKADNEQFF
TRBV4-1	TRBJ2-1	CASSQDVDEQFF
TRBV5-1	TRBJ1-1	CASSHNRDRAEAFF
TRBV6-1	TRBJ2-7	CASGRTGLGSYEQYF
TRBV6-6	TRBJ1-5	CASSSQGATQPQHF
TRBV30	TRBJ1-5	CAWRQTGGNQPQHF
TRBV19	TRBJ1-5	CASSIGGRAGSNQPQHF
TRBV19	TRBJ1-6	CASRPQGSSYNSPLHF
TRBV5-4	TRBJ2-5	CASSRTGGETQYF
TRBV6-1	TRBJ2-7	CASREPGSTGYEQYF
TRBV5-1	TRBJ2-1	CASSLLAGVTYNEQFF
TRBV6-5	TRBJ2-7	CASSYFQGYEQYF
TRBV7-2	TRBJ1-5	CASSSRQGNQPQHF
TRBV4-1	TRBJ2-7	CASSQGTSGGISYEQYF
TRBV19	TRBJ2-7	CASSIGGGAYEQYF
TRBV11-2	TRBJ1-2	CASSPNTGGMNYGYTF
TRBV29-1	TRBJ2-1	CSVTRGMAYNEQFF
TRBV6-6	TRBJ2-7	CASRQTTGSYEQYF
TRBV9	TRBJ2-1	CASSVVLYNEQFF
TRBV29-1	TRBJ1-1	CSVASGTGALNTEAFF
TRBV29-1	TRBJ2-7	CSVAAGRGNSEQYF
TRBV15	TRBJ1-2	CATSRGPSRQGRGYTF
TRBV10-3	TRBJ1-1	CAISEDRNTEAFF
TRBV5-1	TRBJ2-1	CASGTSGNMDNEQFF
TRBV29-1	TRBJ2-7	CSVVWGTTYEQYF
TRBV6-5	TRBJ2-7	CASSYGRTGKSYEQYF
TRBV5-4	TRBJ2-2	CASSFQRGYTGELFF
TRBV6-6	TRBJ2-7	CASSDTSGRRNEQYF
TRBV7-9	TRBJ1-5	CASSLFENQPQHF
TRBV30	TRBJ1-2	CAWSLAGVWGYTF
TRBV4-2	TRBJ2-7	CASSQGLAGGIGPYEQYF
TRBV29-1	TRBJ1-2	CSVDRGGGQNGYTF
TRBV5-4	TRBJ2-5	CASSSQIPGETQYF
TRBV27	TRBJ1-1	CASSQGLSNTEAFF
TRBV29-1	TRBJ1-2	CSVEATGRGYGYTF